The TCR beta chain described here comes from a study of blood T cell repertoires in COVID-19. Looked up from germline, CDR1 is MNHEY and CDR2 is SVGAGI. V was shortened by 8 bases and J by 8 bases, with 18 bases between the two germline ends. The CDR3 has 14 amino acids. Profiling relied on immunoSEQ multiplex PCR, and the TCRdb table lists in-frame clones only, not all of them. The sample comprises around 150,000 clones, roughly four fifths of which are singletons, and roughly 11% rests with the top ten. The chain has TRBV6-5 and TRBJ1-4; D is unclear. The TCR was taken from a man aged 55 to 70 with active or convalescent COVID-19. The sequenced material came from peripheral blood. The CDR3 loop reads CASGESTGGEKLFF. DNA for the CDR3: TGTGCCAGCGGGGAATCAACCGGAGGGGAAAAACTGTTTTTT.